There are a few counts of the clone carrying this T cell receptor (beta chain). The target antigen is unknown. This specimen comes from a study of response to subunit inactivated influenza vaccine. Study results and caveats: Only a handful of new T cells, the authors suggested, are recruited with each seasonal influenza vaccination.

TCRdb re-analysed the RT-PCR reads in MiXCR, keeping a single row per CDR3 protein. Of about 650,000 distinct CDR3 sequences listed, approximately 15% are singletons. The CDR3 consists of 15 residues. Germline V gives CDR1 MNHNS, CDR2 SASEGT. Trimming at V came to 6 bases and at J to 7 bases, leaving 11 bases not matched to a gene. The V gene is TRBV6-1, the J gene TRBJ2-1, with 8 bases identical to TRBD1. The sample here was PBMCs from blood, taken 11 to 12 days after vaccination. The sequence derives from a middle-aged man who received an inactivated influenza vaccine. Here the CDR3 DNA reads TGTGCCAGCAGGAACCTCAGGGGGCCTTCGAATGAGCAGTTCTTC. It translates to CASRNLRGPSNEQFF.